Presented here are 27 T cell receptor beta chains from one specimen sequenced in a study of T cell responses to AZD1222 COVID-19 vaccine. Profiled with immunoSEQ multiplex PCR; TCRdb holds only in-frame clones, not every one. The sample consists of fewer than 180,000 clones, 94% of them appearing once. The material sequenced was peripheral blood, taken on day 0 of AZD1222 vaccination. The receptors were sampled from an adult in good health.

The rearrangement uses TRBV2 and TRBJ2-4; D unresolved. V gave up 5 bases and J gave up 1 base, with 9 bases separating them. Germline CDR1 reads SNHLY; CDR2 reads FYNNEI. CDR3 length equals 14 residues. The CDR3 sequence: CASSQLMAKNIQYF. As DNA, the CDR3 is TGTGCCAGCAGTCAATTAATGGCCAAAAACATTCAGTACTTC.

V is TRBV18 and J is TRBJ1-1; tentatively, D is TRBD1 (6 bases). This CDR3 spans 14 amino acids. Germline V gene lookup returns CDR1 KGHSH and CDR2 LQKENI. With 3 bases removed from V and 0 bases from J, the gap between germline ends came to 8 bases. CDR3 protein: CASSPDRLNTEAFF. CDR3 bases: TGTGCCAGCTCACCGGACAGATTGAACACTGAAGCTTTCTTT.

The V gene is TRBV18, the J gene TRBJ2-1; TRBD1 aligns across 8 bases. Germline-derived CDR1 and CDR2 are KGHSH and LQKENI. Unmatched junction bases numbered 4, after V lost 2 bases and J lost 1 base. The CDR3 runs to 16 residues. CDR3 sequence: CASSPAGTGSYNEQFF. As DNA, the CDR3 is TGTGCCAGCTCACCAGCCGGGACAGGATCCTACAATGAGCAGTTCTTC.

The chain joins TRBV4-3 to TRBJ1-2; 9 bases agree with TRBD1. CDR1 and CDR2 from the germline V gene are LGHNA and YSLEER. The CDR3 contains 16 residues. Trimming removed 3 bases from V and 1 base from J; junction bases left unmatched: 6. Written as DNA, the CDR3 is TGCGCCAGCAGCCACGGGACAGGGCGGGGTAACTATGGCTACACCTTC. This codes for CASSHGTGRGNYGYTF.

V and J are TRBV7-9 and TRBJ2-2; tentatively, D is TRBD2 (5 bases). CDR1 and CDR2 from the germline V gene are SEHNR and FQNEAQ (reference sequence). Trimming took 4 bases from V and 6 from J, leaving 15 bases between them. The CDR3 runs to 15 residues. Here the CDR3 reads CASSYPEGGAGELFF. CDR3 nucleotide sequence: TGTGCCAGCAGCTACCCGGAAGGAGGCGCCGGGGAGCTGTTTTTT.

The genes are TRBV7-3 and TRBJ2-1, with 7 bases matching TRBD2. The CDR3 is made up of 15 amino acids. CDR1 is SGHTA, CDR2 FQGTGA, per germline. V shed 4 bases, J shed 4 bases, and the junction held 7 bases outside the gene matches. As DNA, the CDR3 is TGTGCCAGCAGCTCCAGCGGGACGGGATACAATGAGCAGTTCTTC. Translation: CASSSSGTGYNEQFF.

This clone occurred a few times. This rearrangement joins TRBV28 to TRBJ1-3; TRBD1 aligns across 8 bases. V lost 5 bases to trimming and J lost 0 bases; unmatched junction nucleotides: 6. This CDR3 region has 16 residues. Germline CDR1 reads MDHEN; CDR2 reads SYDVKM. CDR3 sequence reads: CASSPYRGSSGNTIYF. Here the CDR3 DNA reads TGTGCCAGCAGTCCGTACAGGGGGAGCTCTGGAAACACCATATATTTT.

This chain connects TRBV19 to TRBJ1-1; D is undetermined. CDR1 and CDR2 from the germline V gene are LNHDA and SQIVND (reference sequence). CDR3 length: 15 residues. V dropped 4 bases and J dropped 3 bases, with 15 bases sitting between them. Written as DNA, the CDR3 is TGTGCCAGTAGTACTTCGGATCGGAGACACACTGAAGCTTTCTTT. It yields the protein CASSTSDRRHTEAFF.

The V call is TRBV18, the J call TRBJ2-5, with 8 nucleotides matching TRBD1. V trimming: 5 bases; J trimming: 1 base; junction bases outside the gene matches: 15. Germline CDR1 and CDR2: KGHSH and LQKENI. The CDR3 runs 18 residues. CDR3 region: CASSTQHPGQAPQETQYF. CDR3 DNA sequence: TGTGCCAGCTCAACACAACACCCGGGACAGGCGCCCCAAGAGACCCAGTACTTC.

The chain couples TRBV13 to TRBJ2-1, with 9 bases that match TRBD2. The CDR3 is made up of 15 amino acids. Trimming at V came to 6 bases and at J to 2 bases, leaving 5 bases not matched to a gene. Germline CDR1 reads PRHDT; CDR2 reads FYEKMQ (reference sequence). DNA of the CDR3: TGTGCCAGCAGGCCGACTAGCGGTCCCTACAATGAGCAGTTCTTC. Translating it yields CASRPTSGPYNEQFF.

The chain combines TRBV28 with TRBJ1-2, with D maybe TRBD1 (6 bases). Trimming left V 6 bases short and J 7 bases short, with 12 bases between. The CDR3 has 12 amino acids. CDR1 MDHEN and CDR2 SYDVKM come from the germline V gene. CDR3 loop: CASRQGFVGYTF. CDR3 in DNA: TGTGCCAGCAGACAGGGTTTTGTTGGCTACACCTTC.

This chain uses TRBV4-2 with TRBJ1-6; TRBD1 might be the D (5 bases). Germline V gene data show CDR1 as LGHNA and CDR2 as YNFKEQ. The CDR3 runs 16 residues. The germline V and J ends were trimmed by 5 bases and 6 bases, with 17 bases remaining between them. CDR3 DNA: TGTGCCAGCAGCTTGGGGGAATCCCGGGGTAATTCACCCCTCCACTTT. Amino acids: CASSLGESRGNSPLHF.

This chain connects TRBV6-5 to TRBJ1-2; no definite D call. Germline CDR1 and CDR2: MNHEY and SVGAGI. V was cut by 0 bases and J by 4 bases, with 12 bases left in between. The CDR3 covers 15 residues. CDR3 nucleotide sequence: TGTGCCAGCAGTTACTCGAAGGGCCTCAGCTATGGCTACACCTTC. The encoded protein is CASSYSKGLSYGYTF.

The CDR3 nucleotides are TGTGCCAGCAGCCTACAAAGGACGGGGACTAACTATGGCTACACCTTC. Amino acid sequence: CASSLQRTGTNYGYTF. The rearrangement uses TRBV11-1 and TRBJ1-2; D gene uncertain. The germline CDR1 and CDR2 sequences are SGHAT and FQDESV (reference sequence). The V and J ends lost 5 bases and 0 bases respectively, with 16 bases between them. The length of the CDR3 is 16 residues.

The CDR3 bases are TGTGCCAGCTCACCCGGGGAGGGACTCATGAACACTGAAGCTTTCTTT. Translated: CASSPGEGLMNTEAFF. The rearrangement joins TRBV18 to TRBJ1-1, with D perhaps TRBD1 (5 bases). CDR1 is KGHSH, CDR2 LQKENI, per germline. The V and J ends lost 3 bases and 0 bases respectively, with 14 bases between them. The CDR3 extends over 16 amino acids.

This clone is a singleton in its sample. The chain combines TRBV24-1 with TRBJ2-5; D unclear. CDR3 length: 15 residues. CDR1 KGHDR and CDR2 SFDVKD come from the germline V gene. The ends were cut back, 3 bases at V and 1 base at J, with 11 bases in the middle. The CDR3 sequence is CATSDKWRRQETQYF. The CDR3 nucleotides are TGTGCCACCAGTGATAAGTGGCGGCGCCAAGAGACCCAGTACTTC.

J is TRBJ1-2 and V is TRBV18; perhaps TRBD1 as D (6 bases). Germline assignment: CDR1 KGHSH and CDR2 LQKENI. Trimming removed 9 bases at V and 7 bases at J, with 18 bases between. There are 13 residues in the CDR3. DNA for the CDR3: TGTGCCAGTCGACAGGCCGAACGAGCTGGCTACACCTTC. This encodes CASRQAERAGYTF.

The chain combines TRBV2 with TRBJ1-5; D gene unclear. Trimming took off 7 bases at V and 4 bases at J, with 11 bases between the two ends. There are 13 residues in the CDR3. Germline V lookup: CDR1 SNHLY, CDR2 FYNNEI. The CDR3: CASILSENQPQHF. For the CDR3, the DNA is TGTGCCAGCATTCTCTCGGAGAATCAGCCCCAGCATTTT.

This clone was counted a single time. This rearrangement joins TRBV13 to TRBJ1-2; D remains unclear. V lost 4 bases and J lost 6, with 12 bases in between. Per germline, CDR1 PRHDT and CDR2 FYEKMQ (reference sequence). The CDR3 runs to 13 residues. CDR3: CASSSDLLDGYTF. The CDR3 DNA is TGTGCCAGCAGCTCGGACCTACTTGATGGCTACACCTTC.

Only one count was recorded for this clone. The chain joins TRBV19 to TRBJ2-3; D may be TRBD2 (6 bases). The germline V gene encodes CDR1 LNHDA and CDR2 SQIVND (reference sequence). V was cut by 5 bases and J by 3 bases, with 15 bases left in between. The CDR3 runs 15 residues. This CDR3 is CASSSRDFGTDTQYF. CDR3 sequence (DNA): TGTGCCAGTAGTTCCCGGGACTTCGGGACAGATACGCAGTATTTT.

The chain joins TRBV13 to TRBJ1-2; D remains ambiguous. This CDR3 region has 15 residues. From germline, CDR1 is PRHDT and CDR2 FYEKMQ (reference sequence). V was pared by 3 bases and J by 4 bases, with 15 bases between. CDR3 residues: CASSFLSVVGYGYTF. The CDR3 DNA follows: TGTGCCAGCAGCTTTTTGTCGGTTGTAGGCTATGGCTACACCTTC. The whole variable domain, filled in from reference TRBV13 and TRBJ1-2, reads AAGVIQSPRHLIKEKRETATLKCYPIPRHDTVYWYQQGPGQDPQFLISFYEKMQSDKGSIPDRFSAQQFSDYHSELNMSSLELGDSALYFCASSFLSVVGYGYTFGSGTRLTVV.

This clone was counted once. The CDR3 bases are TGTGCCAGCTCACCAGCGGTTGGCTTTAGACCCCAGCATTTT. This gives the protein CASSPAVGFRPQHF. V and J are TRBV18 and TRBJ1-5; no definite D call. Trimming shortened V by 2 bases and J by 10 bases, and 15 bases separated the two germline ends. Germline values: CDR1 KGHSH, CDR2 LQKENI. The CDR3 length is 14 residues.

This chain joins TRBV2 and TRBJ1-1; TRBD1 matches at 10 bases. The germline gives CDR1 SNHLY, CDR2 FYNNEI. The J segment lost 2 bases and the V segment lost 6 bases, leaving 6 bases of the junction unmatched. This CDR3 is 15 amino acids long. The CDR3 nucleotides read TGTGCCAGCAGATGGGACAGGGGACTTAACACTGAAGCTTTCTTT. Its translation is CASRWDRGLNTEAFF.

The gene calls are TRBV28 and TRBJ1-2, with D tentatively TRBD1 (5 bases). CDR3 length: 11 amino acids. Germline V gene lookup returns CDR1 MDHEN and CDR2 SYDVKM. V was pared by 5 bases and J by 7 bases, with 8 bases between. Written as DNA, the CDR3 is TGTGCCAGCAGTCAGGGTAGTGGCTACACCTTC. Translation: CASSQGSGYTF.

Here the CDR3 reads CASSLTVGRGLGNQPQHF. CDR3 sequence (DNA): TGTGCCAGCAGCCTCACCGTGGGCAGGGGGCTTGGCAATCAGCCCCAGCATTTT. The rearrangement joins TRBV7-8 to TRBJ1-5; 8 nucleotides line up with TRBD1. With 5 bases clipped from V and 2 bases from J, the junction kept 14 bases outside the gene matches. The CDR3 has 18 amino acids. In germline, CDR1 is SGHVS, CDR2 FQNEAQ.

The chain recombines TRBV6-5 with TRBJ2-3; D is ambiguous. The CDR3 has 14 amino acids. From germline, CDR1 is MNHEY and CDR2 SVGAGI. V was pared by 0 bases and J by 6 bases, with 10 bases between. For the CDR3, the DNA is TGTGCCAGCAGTTACTCGCCCAGCCTTGATACGCAGTATTTT. It codes for CASSYSPSLDTQYF.

The CDR3 DNA reads TGTGCCAGCAGTTTAGTGACCCTTAATGAGCAGTTCTTC. Translated, it gives CASSLVTLNEQFF. The chain uses TRBV12-3 or TRBV12-4 and TRBJ2-1; D is uncertain. The V gene lost 1 base and the J gene lost 7 bases, with 8 bases spanning the gap. The CDR3 sequence is 13 residues long.